This T cell receptor (beta chain) appears in the sequencing data of a study of blood T cell repertoires in COVID-19. As for the study in general: The origin of the acute and convalescent COVID-19 samples was the United States, Italy and Spain.

Repertoires were generated with immunoSEQ multiplex PCR, while TCRdb's copy carries only in-frame clones and drops some. In the table there are about 480,000 clones, approximately 90% of which are singletons. The sample taken for sequencing was PBMCs or T cells enriched from blood (not recorded which). This TCR was sampled from a woman aged 40 to 50 who had recovered from COVID-19.

CDR3 amino acids: CAWQDRGENEKLFF. For the CDR3, the DNA is TGTGCCTGGCAGGACAGGGGAGAAAACGAAAAACTGTTTTTT. This chain uses TRBV30 with TRBJ1-4; TRBD1 aligns across 9 bases. V dropped 5 bases and J dropped 8; count of bases not matched to a gene: 9. The CDR3 is 14 residues long. CDR1 is GTSNPN and CDR2 is SVGIG in the germline V gene (reference sequence). The full variable domain, completed using reference TRBV30 and TRBJ1-4, is SQTIHQWPATLVQPVGSPLSLECTVEGTSNPNLYWYRQAAGRGLQLLFYSVGIGQISSEVPQNLSASRPQDRQFILSSKKLLLSDSGFYLCAWQDRGENEKLFFGSGTQLSVL.